Presented here are 21 T cell receptor beta chains from one specimen sequenced in a study of beta chain features in type 1 diabetes. Study findings and constraints: Shorter TCRB CDR3s, moderately but significantly so, marked every one of the four CD4+ subsets in Type 1 diabetes patients.

Their antigens remain unidentified. Reverse transcribing all isolated RNA meant expressed TCRB transcripts were sequenced. The method was immunoSEQ multiplex PCR; TCRdb's version includes in-frame clones alone and lacks a portion of them. The table lists 550,000 to 850,000 clones, about an eighth of them singletons. The sample taken for sequencing was naive CD4+ T cells from blood. All receptors come from a man between 18 and 35 years old with type 1 diabetes.

V and J are TRBV9 and TRBJ1-1, with D possibly matching TRBD1 (5 bases). The germline CDR1 and CDR2 sequences are SGDLS and YYNGEE. Trimming took off 0 bases at V and 7 bases at J, with 16 bases between the two ends. This CDR3 has 15 residues. The CDR3 DNA is TGTGCCAGCAGCGTAGCTACAGGAACCAACCATGAAGCTTTCTTT. As protein: CASSVATGTNHEAFF.

The chain joins TRBV30 to TRBJ2-5, with D hard to call. The end of the DNA is better explained by TRBJ2-7, so the J call may be wrong. From germline, CDR1 is GTSNPN and CDR2 SVGIG (reference sequence). There are 13 residues in the CDR3. The CDR3 nucleotides are TGTGCCTGGATAAGACCAGGACCCTACGAGCAGTACTTC. It specifies CAWIRPGPYEQYF.

The V and J genes are TRBV15 and TRBJ1-5, with 8 bases that match TRBD1. V shed 6 bases and J 7 bases; nucleotides not matched to a gene: 8. The germline gives CDR1 LNHNV, CDR2 YYDKDF (reference sequence). The CDR3 is 14 amino acids. DNA of the CDR3: TGTGCCACCAGTCCGGGACAGGAATTGCAGCCCCAGCATTTT. Its protein is CATSPGQELQPQHF.

The CDR3 DNA sequence: TGTGCCTCCTTCTTACCGGGACTAGCGGGGGAGACCCAGTACTTC. This translates into CASFLPGLAGETQYF. This rearrangement joins TRBV30 to TRBJ2-5; TRBD2 matches at 13 bases. V was pared by 7 bases and J by 5 bases, with 10 bases of the junction left unmatched. Germline V CDR1 and CDR2: GTSNPN, SVGIG (reference sequence). This CDR3 contains 15 residues. Filled out from reference TRBV30 and TRBJ2-5, the complete variable domain reads SQTIHQWPATLVQPVGSPLSLECTVEGTSNPNLYWYRQAAGRGLQLLFYSVGIGQISSEVPQNLSASRPQDRQFILSSKKLLLSDSGFYLCASFLPGLAGETQYFGPGTRLLVL.

Here the CDR3 DNA reads TGTGCCAGTAGTACGAGTGGAACTGAAGCTTTCTTT. It is translated as CASSTSGTEAFF. The V gene is TRBV19, the J gene TRBJ1-1; D is unclear. The CDR3 extends over 12 amino acids. Trimming pared 4 bases from V and 5 bases from J, leaving 8 bases between. The V gene's germline CDR1 is LNHDA and CDR2 SQIVND (reference sequence).

A few counts support this clone. The chain links TRBV6-5 to TRBJ2-7, with D possibly being TRBD1 or TRBD2 (5 bases each). CDR1 is MNHEY and CDR2 is SVGAGI in the germline V gene. The CDR3 is made up of 13 amino acids. Trimming took off 6 bases at V and 4 bases at J, with 13 bases between the two ends. This chain's CDR3 is CASSPGTGYEQYF. The CDR3 region has the DNA TGTGCCAGCAGCCCAGGGACGGGGTACGAGCAGTACTTC.

The rearrangement uses TRBV11-1 and TRBJ1-1; the D is unclear. Germline V lookup: CDR1 SGHAT, CDR2 FQDESV (reference sequence). The V and J ends lost 3 bases and 0 bases respectively, with 5 bases between them. The CDR3 has 13 amino acids. CDR3 coding DNA: TGTGCCAGCAGCTTTGGCTTGAACACTGAAGCTTTCTTT. Protein: CASSFGLNTEAFF. The whole variable domain, filled in from reference TRBV11-1 and TRBJ1-1, reads EAEVAQSPRYKITEKSQAVAFWCDPISGHATLYWYRQILGQGPELLVQFQDESVVDDSQLPKDRFSAERLKGVDSTLKIQPAELGDSAMYLCASSFGLNTEAFFGQGTRLTVV.

A few counts support this clone. This sequence joins TRBV6-6 and TRBJ1-2; D uncertain. Germline V gene sequence: CDR1 MNHNY, CDR2 SVGAGI (reference sequence). This CDR3 region has 14 residues. V lost 2 bases to trimming and J lost 2 bases, with 9 bases between them. In nucleotides, the CDR3 is TGTGCCAGCAGTTACCCGGGCTTCAACTATGGCTACACCTTC. Translated: CASSYPGFNYGYTF.

This clone was counted only a few times. V and J are TRBV7-2 and TRBJ2-6, with D uncertain. CDR1 is SGHTA, CDR2 FQGNSA, per germline. This CDR3 contains 13 residues. V was shortened by 6 bases and J by 0 bases, with 3 bases between the two germline ends. Here the CDR3 reads CASRNSGANVLTF. CDR3 nucleotides: TGTGCCAGCAGGAACTCTGGGGCCAACGTCCTGACTTTC.

This clone was seen just once. The V gene is TRBV4-1, the J gene TRBJ1-1; unclear D gene. The CDR3 length is 18 residues. CDR1 is MGHRA, CDR2 YSYEKL, per germline. Trimming took 0 bases from V and 0 from J, leaving 17 bases between them. CDR3 in amino acids: CASSQDLEGWTLNTEAFF. In DNA form, the CDR3 reads TGCGCCAGCAGCCAAGATCTGGAAGGATGGACCTTGAACACTGAAGCTTTCTTT.

This clone was recorded a few times. This sample also contains other DNA sequences that code for the same CDR3. The V call is TRBV18, the J call TRBJ2-7, with a possible D match to TRBD2 (5 bases). There are 13 residues in the CDR3. CDR1 is KGHSH, CDR2 LQKENI, per germline. V was pared by 2 bases and J by 3 bases, with 8 bases between. DNA of the CDR3: TGTGCCAGCTCACCAGGAGGAAGCTACGAGCAGTACTTC. Its translation is CASSPGGSYEQYF.

This rearrangement joins TRBV15 to TRBJ1-6; D uncertain. Per germline, CDR1 LNHNV and CDR2 YYDKDF (reference sequence). Trimming shortened V by 0 bases and J by 8 bases, and 14 bases separated the two germline ends. The CDR3 is 16 amino acids. The CDR3 DNA reads as TGTGCCACCAGCAGAGATCCGGGATCCTGGGATTCACCCCTCCACTTT. It translates to CATSRDPGSWDSPLHF. The full variable domain, rest sourced from reference TRBV15 and TRBJ1-6, is DAMVIQNPRYQVTQFGKPVTLSCSQTLNHNVMYWYQQKSSQAPKLLFHYYDKDFNNEADTPDNFQSRRPNTSFCFLDIRSPGLGDTAMYLCATSRDPGSWDSPLHFGNGTRLTVT.

The chain links TRBV7-9 to TRBJ1-5; D may be TRBD1 (6 bases). The germline gives CDR1 SEHNR, CDR2 FQNEAQ (reference sequence). Trimming shortened V by 1 base and J by 5 bases, and 15 bases separated the two germline ends. CDR3 size: 16 residues. Written as DNA, the CDR3 is TGTGCCAGCAGCTTAGGCACAGGGCCAGGGGATCAGCCCCAGCATTTT. It specifies CASSLGTGPGDQPQHF.

V is TRBV27 and J is TRBJ1-1; TRBD1 is a possible D gene (5 bases). The CDR3 runs to 13 residues. Trimming shortened V by 3 bases and J by 3 bases, and 8 bases separated the two germline ends. Germline V CDR1 and CDR2: MNHEY, SMNVEV (reference sequence). The CDR3 spells CASSLYRYTEAFF. CDR3 in DNA: TGTGCCAGCAGTTTGTACAGGTACACTGAAGCTTTCTTT.

A few counts support this clone. V usage is TRBV7-2 and J usage is TRBJ1-1; D uncertain. Germline V lookup: CDR1 SGHTA, CDR2 FQGNSA. Trimming pared 2 bases from V and 5 bases from J, leaving 18 bases between. The length of the CDR3 is 16 residues. CDR3: CASSLKFPGAETEAFF. CDR3 DNA: TGTGCCAGCAGCTTAAAGTTCCCGGGCGCTGAGACTGAAGCTTTCTTT. Together with reference TRBV7-2 and TRBJ1-1, the CDR3 gives the full variable domain: GAGVSQSPSNKVTEKGKDVELRCDPISGHTALYWYRQSLGQGLEFLIYFQGNSAPDKSGLPSDRFSAERTGGSVSTLTIQRTQQEDSAVYLCASSLKFPGAETEAFFGQGTRLTVV.

This rearrangement joins TRBV28 to TRBJ1-1; tentatively, D is TRBD1 (5 bases). The V gene's germline CDR1 is MDHEN and CDR2 SYDVKM. V was cut by 5 bases and J by 5 bases, with 9 bases left in between. There are 12 residues in the CDR3. The CDR3 DNA is TGTGCCAGCAGTGTCTCAGGGACTGAAGCTTTCTTT. It codes for CASSVSGTEAFF.

This chain links TRBV6-1 with TRBJ1-5; 10 positions match TRBD1. Trimming cost V 5 bases and J 4 bases; bases outside gene matches: 5. Germline CDR1 MNHNS, CDR2 SASEGT. The CDR3 length is 15 residues. The CDR3 reads CASSSGTGENQPQHF. Here the CDR3 DNA reads TGTGCCAGCAGTTCCGGGACAGGGGAGAATCAGCCCCAGCATTTT.

This chain joins TRBV27 and TRBJ2-1; D is unclear. V was shortened by 6 bases and J by 4 bases, with 10 bases between the two germline ends. Germline V gives CDR1 MNHEY, CDR2 SMNVEV (reference sequence). The CDR3 loop spans 13 amino acids. In DNA, the CDR3 is TGTGCCAGCAGCCGGGTCGGTTACAATGAGCAGTTCTTC. It yields the protein CASSRVGYNEQFF.

V usage is TRBV5-1 and J usage is TRBJ1-1, with 7 bases fitting TRBD1. The CDR3 has 15 residues. J gave up 5 bases and V 4 bases, and 11 bases lay outside the gene matches. Germline CDR1 reads SGHRS; CDR2 reads YFSETQ. CDR3 in DNA: TGCGCCAGCAGCCCACCGACAGGGTGGTTAACTGAAGCTTTCTTT. Translating it yields CASSPPTGWLTEAFF.

Only a few counts were recorded for this clone. The V and J genes are TRBV18 and TRBJ2-2; 7 bases match TRBD1. Trimming at V came to 5 bases and at J to 0 bases, leaving 3 bases not matched to a gene. The CDR3 covers 15 residues. Germline V gene data show CDR1 as KGHSH and CDR2 as LQKENI. The CDR3 spells CASSAGTANTGELFF. The CDR3 DNA reads as TGTGCCAGCTCAGCCGGGACAGCGAACACCGGGGAGCTGTTTTTT.

The rearrangement links TRBV7-6 to TRBJ2-1, with D unresolved. Germline assignment: CDR1 SGHVS and CDR2 FNYEAQ. CDR3 length: 14 amino acids. V lost 4 bases and J 6 bases, leaving 13 bases between the germline ends. This CDR3 is CASSSAWSFNEQFF. The CDR3 region has the DNA TGTGCCAGCAGCTCCGCCTGGAGTTTCAATGAGCAGTTCTTC.